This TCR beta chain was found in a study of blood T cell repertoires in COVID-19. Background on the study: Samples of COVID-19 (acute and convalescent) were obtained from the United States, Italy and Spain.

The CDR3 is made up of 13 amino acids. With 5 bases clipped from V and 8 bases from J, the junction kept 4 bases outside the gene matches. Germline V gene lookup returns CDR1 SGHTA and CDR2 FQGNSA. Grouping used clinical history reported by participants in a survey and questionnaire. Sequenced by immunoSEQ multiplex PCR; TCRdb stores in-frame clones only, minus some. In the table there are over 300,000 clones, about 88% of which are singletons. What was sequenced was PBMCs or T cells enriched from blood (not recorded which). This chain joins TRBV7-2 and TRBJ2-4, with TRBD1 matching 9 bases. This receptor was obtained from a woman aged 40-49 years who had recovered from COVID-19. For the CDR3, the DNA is TGTGCCAGCAGCCGGGACAGGGTGGACATTCAGTACTTC. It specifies CASSRDRVDIQYF.